The present TCR beta chain was sequenced within a study of T cell changes during pregnancy in multiple sclerosis. Germline values: CDR1 SGHNT, CDR2 YYREEE (reference sequence). The CDR3 loop spans 16 amino acids. With 3 bases clipped from V and 1 base from J, the junction kept 3 bases outside the gene matches. The table came from immunoSEQ multiplex PCR; TCRdb's copy has only in-frame clones and leaves some out. The sample holds 55,000 to 85,000 clones, about nine tenths seen once. The sequences come from peripheral blood, collected in the third trimester of pregnancy. This chain joins TRBV5-4 and TRBJ2-2; 10 nucleotides line up with TRBD1. This clonotype originated in a female donor with multiple sclerosis, enrolled in a pregnancy study. CDR3 protein: CASSYRDRGNTGELFF. The CDR3 DNA reads TGTGCCAGCAGCTACCGGGACAGGGGGAACACCGGGGAGCTGTTTTTT.